The clone carrying this TCR beta chain occurred a few times. Reverse transcribed after extraction, RNA yielded cDNA as the sequencing template. The repertoire was sequenced with immunoSEQ multiplex PCR; TCRdb's copy has only in-frame clones and lacks some. Found here are fewer than 250,000 clones, roughly two fifths of them singletons; the top ten hold around 0.48%. Germline V gene lookup returns CDR1 LNHNV and CDR2 YYDKDF (reference sequence). The junction had 1 base not matched to a gene; V was cut back by 0 bases and J by 0 bases. The CDR3 consists of 15 residues. This record belongs to a study of CD8+ T cells in alopecia areata. Stated treatment: oral pan-JAK inhibitor, 5-10 mg twice daily.

The gene calls are TRBV15 and TRBJ2-7; 8 bases fit TRBD1. The material was CD4+ T cells sorted from blood, obtained around week 30, from a patient treated with tofacitinib. The sequence was collected from a human donor with alopecia areata. The CDR3 bases are TGTGCCACCAGCAGAGAGGACAGGGACTCCTACGAGCAGTACTTC. Amino acid sequence: CATSREDRDSYEQYF.